This TCR beta chain is from a study of T-cell memory formation after mild COVID-19. Study background: Largely, TCR clusters stayed within a single donor.

The CDR3 has 13 amino acids. The germline gives CDR1 SGHTA, CDR2 FQGNSA. V dropped 5 bases and J dropped 3 bases, with 7 bases sitting between them. Each CDR3 protein is one row after TCRdb ran MiXCR on the 5' RACE reads. The sample holds a few hundred thousand distinct CDR3 sequences, 27% seen once. This clonotype was observed a few times. The chain is built from TRBV7-2 and TRBJ2-2; unclear D gene. This clonotype originated in an adult woman who had mild COVID-19 (a few samples of this study predate the infection). Cell type and time point are not known. The material sequenced was PBMCs or a T cell subset sorted from them (not recorded which). The CDR3 DNA reads as TGTGCCAGCAGCCCAACCCACACCGGGGAGCTGTTTTTT. It codes for CASSPTHTGELFF.